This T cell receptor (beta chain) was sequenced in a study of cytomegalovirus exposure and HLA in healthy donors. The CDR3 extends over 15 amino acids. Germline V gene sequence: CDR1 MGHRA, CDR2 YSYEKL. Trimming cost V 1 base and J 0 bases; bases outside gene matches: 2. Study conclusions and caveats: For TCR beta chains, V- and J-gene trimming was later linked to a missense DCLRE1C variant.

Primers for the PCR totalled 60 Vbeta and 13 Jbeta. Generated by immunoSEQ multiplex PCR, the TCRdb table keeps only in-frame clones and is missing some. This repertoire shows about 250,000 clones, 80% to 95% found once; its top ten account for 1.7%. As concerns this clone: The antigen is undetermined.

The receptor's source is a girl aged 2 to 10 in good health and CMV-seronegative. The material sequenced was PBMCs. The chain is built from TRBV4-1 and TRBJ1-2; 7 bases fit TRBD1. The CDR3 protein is CASSQAGGANYGYTF. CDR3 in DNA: TGCGCCAGCAGCCAAGCAGGGGGTGCTAACTATGGCTACACCTTC.